Shown below are 19 T cell receptor beta chains from a single sample sequenced in a study of T cell clonality in common variable immunodeficiency. Findings and limits, study-wide: Common variable immunodeficiency TCR beta sequences reportedly had fewer deletions and N-nucleotide insertions.

Some clones are missing from TCRdb's copy, which holds only in-frame ones; the method was immunoSEQ multiplex PCR. The repertoire consists of 25,000 to 30,000 clones, none detected only once. These TCRs' antigens remain unknown. Sequenced: peripheral blood mononuclear cells. Every receptor here comes from a human donor with common variable immunodeficiency.

This clone was counted many times. With the read ending 3 residues before the CDR3 end, the germline J gene is used to fill in that end. The chain employs TRBV7-9 and TRBJ2-7; TRBD2 matches at 8 bases. The CDR3 has 14 amino acids. Germline trimming cut 5 bases from V and 3 bases from J; bases unmatched to any gene: 6. Germline V gene sequence: CDR1 SEHNR, CDR2 FQNEAQ (reference sequence). CDR3 bases read: TGTGCCAGCAGCGCGGGACTAGAGGTCTACGAG. Protein product: CASSAGLEVYE. Given in full, the CDR3 is CASSAGLEVYEQYF.

A remark on this clone: The read finishes 3 residues shy of the CDR3 end, and the germline J gene is used to complete it. The rearrangement uses TRBV2 and TRBJ2-5, with 10 nucleotides matching TRBD1. This CDR3 contains 15 residues. Germline assignment: CDR1 SNHLY and CDR2 FYNNEI. V shed 4 bases and J 2 bases; nucleotides not matched to a gene: 4. The CDR3: CASSADRGQQETQYF. The sequenced CDR3 bases are TGTGCCAGCAGTGCCGACAGGGGGCAACAAGAGACC.

Turning to this clone: The read stops 3 residues short of the end of the CDR3; the missing end is completed from the germline J gene. The rearrangement uses TRBV7-2 and TRBJ2-4; perhaps TRBD2 as D (5 bases). Trimming cost V 1 base and J 8 bases, with 9 bases left between them. The germline gives CDR1 SGHTA, CDR2 FQGNSA. The CDR3 spans 13 residues. The CDR3 spells CASSLDRGDIQYF. CDR3 DNA, as far as it was read: TGTGCCAGCAGCTTAGACCGGGGAGACATT.

The sequenced part of the CDR3 DNA is TGTGCCAGCAGTGGCCGGACTGAAAGCAATCAGCCC. Translating it yields CASSGRTESNQP. The whole CDR3 protein reads CASSGRTESNQPQHF. V is TRBV6-1 and J is TRBJ1-5; D remains unclear. The read ends 3 residues early relative to the CDR3; the germline J gene fills the gap. Trimming left V 4 bases short and J 1 base short, with 11 bases between. CDR3 length equals 15 residues. Germline V gene lookup returns CDR1 MNHNS and CDR2 SASEGT.

This clone has a count of ten or more. The observed sequence ends 3 residues before the CDR3 terminus, with the missing tail filled in from the germline J gene. The gene calls are TRBV13 and TRBJ2-5, with D uncertain. Germline assignment: CDR1 PRHDT and CDR2 FYEKMQ (reference sequence). This CDR3 spans 11 amino acids. Trimming cost V 1 base and J 6 bases, with 3 bases left between them. CDR3 protein: CASSLVKTQYF. The CDR3 DNA, read in part, is TGTGCCAGCAGCTTAGTTAAGACC. Complete variable domain (other parts from reference TRBV13 and TRBJ2-5): AAGVIQSPRHLIKEKRETATLKCYPIPRHDTVYWYQQGPGQDPQFLISFYEKMQSDKGSIPDRFSAQQFSDYHSELNMSSLELGDSALYFCASSLVKTQYFGPGTRLLVL.

Regarding this clone: The read halts 3 residues ahead of the CDR3 end, with the missing end drawn from the germline J gene. This rearrangement joins TRBV19 to TRBJ1-6; 7 bases are a match to TRBD1. Germline-derived CDR1 and CDR2 are LNHDA and SQIVND (reference sequence). The V gene end was trimmed by 3 bases and the J gene end by 9 bases; junction bases not matched to a gene: 5. The CDR3 extends over 14 amino acids. CDR3 DNA, as far as it was read: TGTGCCAGTAGTATCCGACAGGGAAGTTCACCC. Translation: CASSIRQGSSP. The full CDR3 reads CASSIRQGSSPLHF. The complete variable domain, with remaining parts taken from reference TRBV19 and TRBJ1-6, reads DGGITQSPKYLFRKEGQNVTLSCEQNLNHDAMYWYRQDPGQGLRLIYYSQIVNDFQKGDIAEGYSVSREKKESFPLTVTSAQKNPTAFYLCASSIRQGSSPLHFGNGTRLTVT.

This clone showed up many times. The CDR3 is cut off 3 residues early in the read; its end comes from the germline J gene. The chain uses TRBV19 and TRBJ1-5; possibly TRBD1 for D (5 bases). V shed 1 base and J shed 2 bases, with 9 bases lying between them. The CDR3 runs to 15 residues. Germline V lookup: CDR1 LNHDA, CDR2 SQIVND (reference sequence). The CDR3 bases that were read are TGTGCCAGTAGTATAGGTCAGGGAGGCAATCAGCCC. Translating it yields CASSIGQGGNQP. The CDR3 reads in full as CASSIGQGGNQPQHF.

Concerning this clone: The CDR3 is cut off 3 residues early in the read; its end comes from the germline J gene. V usage is TRBV6-1 and J usage is TRBJ2-7, with 7 bases identical to TRBD2. This CDR3 has 13 amino acids. Losses at the gene ends were 4 bases for V and 2 bases for J; bases not matched to a gene: 2. Germline V gene sequence: CDR1 MNHNS, CDR2 SASEGT. CDR3 protein: CASSGGGTYEQYF. The CDR3 DNA, read in part, is TGTGCCAGCAGTGGGGGGGGGACCTACGAG.

This clone occurred many times. From the germline J gene comes the end of the CDR3, since the read stops 3 residues before it. The V and J genes are TRBV20-1 and TRBJ2-3; 9 bases line up with TRBD2. The germline V gene encodes CDR1 DFQATT and CDR2 SNEGSKA (reference sequence). The CDR3 covers 15 residues. The V and J ends lost 3 bases and 2 bases, in that order; junction bases with no gene match: 6. This chain's CDR3 is CSASTLAGLTDTQYF. The sequenced CDR3 bases are TGCAGTGCTAGTACCCTAGCGGGGCTCACAGATACG.

Comments on this clone: The read finishes 3 residues shy of the CDR3 end, and the germline J gene is used to complete it. The V call is TRBV19, the J call TRBJ1-2; tentatively, D is TRBD1 (5 bases). The germline CDR1 and CDR2 sequences are LNHDA and SQIVND (reference sequence). The germline V and J ends were trimmed by 2 bases and 4 bases, with 14 bases remaining between them. CDR3 length equals 15 residues. The sequenced CDR3 bases are TGTGCCAGTAGTATAAGTACAGGTCGTGGCTATGGC. It translates to CASSISTGRGYG. The whole CDR3 protein reads CASSISTGRGYGYTF.

The table lists this clone with many counts. The read is 3 residues too short to cover the CDR3 end, so that end is filled in from the germline J gene. This rearrangement joins TRBV20-1 to TRBJ2-1; D is perhaps TRBD2 (6 bases). Trimming took 1 base from V and 2 from J, leaving 12 bases between them. This CDR3 is 15 amino acids long. Germline CDR1 and CDR2: DFQATT and SNEGSKA (reference sequence). Incomplete CDR3 DNA: TGCAGTGCTAGAGCTCATCCGGGGGCCTACAATGAG. The encoded protein is CSARAHPGAYNE. The whole CDR3 sequence reads CSARAHPGAYNEQFF.

There are many counts of this clone. The read terminates 3 residues ahead of where the CDR3 ends, so the germline J gene completes it. The chain is built from TRBV5-4 and TRBJ1-2; 9 positions match TRBD1. Trimming took 4 bases from V and 6 from J; bases not matched to a gene: 7. The germline gives CDR1 SGHNT, CDR2 YYREEE (reference sequence). The CDR3 has 14 amino acids. The CDR3 protein is CASSRDRGVDGYTF. The CDR3 bases that were read are TGTGCCAGCAGCCGTGACAGGGGGGTTGATGGC.

This clone occurred many times. The CDR3 goes on 3 residues after the read ends, and that part is filled in from the germline J gene. The chain couples TRBV20-1 to TRBJ2-7; 7 nucleotides match TRBD2. CDR3 length: 13 amino acids. V lost 6 bases and J lost 4; bases outside the gene matches: 9. Germline values: CDR1 DFQATT, CDR2 SNEGSKA (reference sequence). CDR3 bases read: TGCAGTGCGAGGCGGGAGTCTTTATACGAG. Protein: CSARRESLYE. The full CDR3 is CSARRESLYEQYF.

Points on this clone: The DNA ends 3 residues before the CDR3 does, and the rest of the CDR3 is filled in from the germline J gene. At the DNA level, this CDR3 is encoded by other sequences in the same sample as well. The chain employs TRBV7-6 and TRBJ2-7; weak D call: TRBD1 (6 bases). Trimming cost V 5 bases and J 3 bases, with 17 bases left between them. The CDR3 has 15 residues. The V gene's germline CDR1 is SGHVS and CDR2 FNYEAQ. The CDR3 loop reads CASSPETGGGYEQYF. CDR3 bases read: TGTGCCAGCAGCCCAGAGACAGGTGGTGGCTACGAG.

This clone was seen ten or more times. The read is 3 residues too short to cover the CDR3 end, so that end is filled in from the germline J gene. This chain joins TRBV15 and TRBJ2-1, with D possibly matching TRBD2 (6 bases). Germline V gene data show CDR1 as LNHNV and CDR2 as YYDKDF (reference sequence). V was trimmed by 1 base and J by 2 bases, leaving 12 bases between them. This CDR3 has 16 amino acids. The CDR3 sequence is CATSRATSSTYNEQFF. The CDR3 DNA, read in part, is TGTGCCACCAGCAGAGCTACTAGCTCCACCTACAATGAG.

To note about this clone: The CDR3 end lies 3 residues beyond the end of the read and is filled in from the germline J gene. V gene TRBV5-1 combines with J gene TRBJ2-5, with TRBD1 matching 7 bases. Germline trimming cut 1 base from V and 5 bases from J; bases unmatched to any gene: 5. The CDR3 sequence is 14 residues long. Germline V CDR1 and CDR2: SGHRS, YFSETQ. CDR3 sequence reads: CASSLIGGEETQYF. Incomplete CDR3 DNA: TGCGCCAGCAGCTTGATAGGGGGCGAGGAGACC.

This clone was found many times. The read gets to within 3 residues of the CDR3 end, and the germline J gene fills in the rest. The chain has TRBV19 and TRBJ2-4, with D possibly matching TRBD1 (6 bases). The CDR3 has 12 residues. V lost 7 bases and J lost 6, with 10 bases in between. The germline gives CDR1 LNHDA, CDR2 SQIVND (reference sequence). The chain's CDR3 is CASTDRRNIQYF. The CDR3 bases that were read are TGTGCCAGTACTGACAGGAGAAACATT.

The sample holds many counts of this clone. The read falls 3 residues short of the CDR3 end, and the missing part is taken from the germline J gene. V and J are TRBV2 and TRBJ2-5; D gene unclear. Germline lookup yields CDR1 SNHLY and CDR2 FYNNEI. The CDR3 has 12 amino acids. V was shortened by 7 bases and J by 5 bases, with 11 bases between the two germline ends. CDR3 in amino acids: CASMRGPETQYF. Incomplete CDR3 DNA: TGTGCCAGCATGAGAGGCCCGGAGACC.

Ten or more counts support this clone. With the read ending 3 residues before the CDR3 end, the germline J gene is used to fill in that end. This chain links TRBV5-1 with TRBJ2-2; TRBD2 matches 13 bases. V gave up 4 bases and J gave up 4 bases; unmatched junction bases: 4. This CDR3 spans 16 amino acids. Germline CDR1 and CDR2: SGHRS and YFSETQ. The CDR3 here is CASSTGTSGITGELFF. The sequenced CDR3 bases are TGCGCCAGCAGCACAGGGACTAGCGGGATCACCGGGGAG.